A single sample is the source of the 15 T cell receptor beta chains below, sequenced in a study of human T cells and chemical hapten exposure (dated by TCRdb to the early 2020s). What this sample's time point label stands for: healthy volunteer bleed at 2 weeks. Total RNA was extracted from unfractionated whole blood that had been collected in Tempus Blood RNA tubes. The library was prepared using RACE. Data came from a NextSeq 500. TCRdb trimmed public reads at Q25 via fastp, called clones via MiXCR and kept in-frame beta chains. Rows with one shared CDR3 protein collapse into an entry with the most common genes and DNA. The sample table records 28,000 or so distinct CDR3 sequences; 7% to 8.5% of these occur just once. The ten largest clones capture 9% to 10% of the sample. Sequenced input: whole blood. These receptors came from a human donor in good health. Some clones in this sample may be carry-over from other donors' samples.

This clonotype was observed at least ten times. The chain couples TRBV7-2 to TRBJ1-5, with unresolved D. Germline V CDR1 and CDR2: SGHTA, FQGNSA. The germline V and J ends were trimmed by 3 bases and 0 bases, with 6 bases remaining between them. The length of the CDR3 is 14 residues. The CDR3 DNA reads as TGTGCCAGCAGCTTGGGGAATAGCAATCAGCCCCAGCATTTT. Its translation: CASSLGNSNQPQHF.

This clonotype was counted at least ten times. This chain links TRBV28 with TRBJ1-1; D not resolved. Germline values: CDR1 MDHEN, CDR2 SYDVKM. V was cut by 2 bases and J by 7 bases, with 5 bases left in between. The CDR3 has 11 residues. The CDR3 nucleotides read TGTGCCAGCAGTTTAAGGTTTGAAGCTTTCTTT. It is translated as CASSLRFEAFF.

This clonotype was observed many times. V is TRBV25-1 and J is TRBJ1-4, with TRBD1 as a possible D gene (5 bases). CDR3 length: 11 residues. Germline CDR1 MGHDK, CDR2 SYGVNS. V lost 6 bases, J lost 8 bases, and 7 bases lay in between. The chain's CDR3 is CASSRVEKLFF. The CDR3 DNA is TGTGCCAGCAGCAGGGTCGAAAAACTGTTTTTT.

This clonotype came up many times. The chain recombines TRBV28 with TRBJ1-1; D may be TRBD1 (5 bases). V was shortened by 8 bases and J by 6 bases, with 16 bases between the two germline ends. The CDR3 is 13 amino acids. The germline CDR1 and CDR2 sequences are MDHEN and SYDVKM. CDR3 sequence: CASRLTGGAEAFF. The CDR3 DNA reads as TGTGCCAGCCGGCTTACCGGGGGGGCTGAAGCTTTCTTT.

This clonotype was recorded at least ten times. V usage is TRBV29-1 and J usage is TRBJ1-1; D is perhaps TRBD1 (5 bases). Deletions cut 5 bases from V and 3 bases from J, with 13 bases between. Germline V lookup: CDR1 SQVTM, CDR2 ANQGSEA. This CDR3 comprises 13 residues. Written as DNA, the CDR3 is TGCAGCGTTAAACAACAGGTTTACACTGAAGCTTTCTTT. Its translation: CSVKQQVYTEAFF.

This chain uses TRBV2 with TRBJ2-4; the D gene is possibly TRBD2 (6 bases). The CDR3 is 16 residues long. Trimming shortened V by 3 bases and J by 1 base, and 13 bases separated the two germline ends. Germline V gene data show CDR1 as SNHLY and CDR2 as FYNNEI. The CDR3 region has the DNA TGTGCCAGCAGTGAGGATAGTAGCGGTGCCAAAAACATTCAGTACTTC. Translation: CASSEDSSGAKNIQYF.

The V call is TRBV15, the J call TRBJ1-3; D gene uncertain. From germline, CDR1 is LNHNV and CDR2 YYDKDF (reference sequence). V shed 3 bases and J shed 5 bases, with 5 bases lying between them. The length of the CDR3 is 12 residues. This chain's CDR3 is CATSRDRNTIYF. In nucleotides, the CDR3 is TGTGCCACCAGCAGGGACCGAAACACCATATATTTT.

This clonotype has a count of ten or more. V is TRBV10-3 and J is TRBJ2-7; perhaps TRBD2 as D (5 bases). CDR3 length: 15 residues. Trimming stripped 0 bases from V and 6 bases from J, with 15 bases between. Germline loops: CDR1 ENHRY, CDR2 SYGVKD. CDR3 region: CAISESVPPGVEQYF. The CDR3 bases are TGTGCCATCAGTGAGTCTGTCCCCCCCGGGGTCGAGCAGTACTTC.

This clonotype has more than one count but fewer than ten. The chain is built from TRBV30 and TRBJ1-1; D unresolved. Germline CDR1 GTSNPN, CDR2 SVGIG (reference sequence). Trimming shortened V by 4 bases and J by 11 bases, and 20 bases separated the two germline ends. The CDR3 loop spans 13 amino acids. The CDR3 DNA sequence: TGTGCCTGGAATCCCCTTGGACGGGAGATGGCTTTCTTT. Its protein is CAWNPLGREMAFF.

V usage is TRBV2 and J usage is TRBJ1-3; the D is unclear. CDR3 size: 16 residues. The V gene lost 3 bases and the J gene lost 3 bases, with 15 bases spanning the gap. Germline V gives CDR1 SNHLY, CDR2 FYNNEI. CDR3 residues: CASSDSPPGGGNTIYF. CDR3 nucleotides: TGTGCCAGCAGTGATTCGCCGCCAGGCGGTGGAAACACCATATATTTT.

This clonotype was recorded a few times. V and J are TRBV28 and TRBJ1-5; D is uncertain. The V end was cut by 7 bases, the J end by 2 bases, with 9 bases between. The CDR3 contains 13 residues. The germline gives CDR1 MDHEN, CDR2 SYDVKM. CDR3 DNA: TGTGCCAGCAAGGATACAGGCAATCAGCCCCAGCATTTT. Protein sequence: CASKDTGNQPQHF.

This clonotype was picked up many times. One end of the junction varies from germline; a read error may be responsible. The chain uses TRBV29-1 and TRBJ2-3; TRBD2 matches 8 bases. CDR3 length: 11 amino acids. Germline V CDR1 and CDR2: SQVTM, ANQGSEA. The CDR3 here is CSGTSKDTQYF. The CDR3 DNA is TGCAGCGGGACTAGCAAAGATACGCAGTATTTT.

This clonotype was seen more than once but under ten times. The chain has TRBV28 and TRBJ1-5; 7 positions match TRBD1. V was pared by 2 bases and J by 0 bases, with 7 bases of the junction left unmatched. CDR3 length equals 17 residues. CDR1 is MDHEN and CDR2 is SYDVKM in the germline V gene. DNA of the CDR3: TGTGCCAGCAGTTTAAGGGCAGGGGGGGATAGCAATCAGCCCCAGCATTTT. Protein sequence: CASSLRAGGDSNQPQHF.

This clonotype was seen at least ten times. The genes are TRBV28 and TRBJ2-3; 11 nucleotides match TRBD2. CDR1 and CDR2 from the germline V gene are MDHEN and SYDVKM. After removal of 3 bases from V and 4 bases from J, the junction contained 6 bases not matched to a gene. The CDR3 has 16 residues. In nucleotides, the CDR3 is TGTGCCAGCAGTTTGATAGCGGGAGGGAACCCAGATACGCAGTATTTT. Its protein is CASSLIAGGNPDTQYF.

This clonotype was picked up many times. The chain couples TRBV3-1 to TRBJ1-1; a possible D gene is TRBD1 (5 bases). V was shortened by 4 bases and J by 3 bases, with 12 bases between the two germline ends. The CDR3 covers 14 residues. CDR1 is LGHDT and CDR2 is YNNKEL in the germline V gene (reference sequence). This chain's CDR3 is CASSPKQGYTEAFF. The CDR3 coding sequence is TGTGCCAGCAGCCCCAAGCAGGGTTACACTGAAGCTTTCTTT.